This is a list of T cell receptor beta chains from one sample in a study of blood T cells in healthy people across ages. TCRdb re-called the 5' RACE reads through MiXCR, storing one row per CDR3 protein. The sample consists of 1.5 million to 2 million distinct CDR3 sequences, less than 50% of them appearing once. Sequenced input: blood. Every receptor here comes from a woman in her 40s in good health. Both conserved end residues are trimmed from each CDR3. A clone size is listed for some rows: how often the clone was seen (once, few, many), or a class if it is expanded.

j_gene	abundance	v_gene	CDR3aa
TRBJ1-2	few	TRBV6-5	ASSYVRTSNYGYT
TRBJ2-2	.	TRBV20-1	SARTGGAATGELF
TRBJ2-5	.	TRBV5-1	ASSLGTVGKTQY
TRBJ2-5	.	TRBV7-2	ASSLVASLAETQY
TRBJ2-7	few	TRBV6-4	ASSASISGGTSYEQY
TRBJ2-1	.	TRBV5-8	ASSLLGGRNEQF
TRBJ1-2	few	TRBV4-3	ASSQGPAGGPEDGYT
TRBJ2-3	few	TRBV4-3	ASSRGVAITDTQY
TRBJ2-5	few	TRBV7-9	ASSRQRLAGGQQETQY
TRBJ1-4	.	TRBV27	ASRGGIWTNEKLF
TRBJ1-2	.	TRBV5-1	ASSAGAPAGCT
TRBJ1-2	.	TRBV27	ASSDSAPNYGYT
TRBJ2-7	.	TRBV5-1	ASSPSGGRSLEQY
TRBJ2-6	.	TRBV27	ASRRNSPSGANVLT
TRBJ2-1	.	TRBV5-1	ASSLEGTASYNEQF
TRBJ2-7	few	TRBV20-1	SSTGGANSYEQY
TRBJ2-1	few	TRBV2	ASAQARGNEQF
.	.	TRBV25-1	ASSVISGSEQY
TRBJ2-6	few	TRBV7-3	ASSLYLAGQAGANVLT
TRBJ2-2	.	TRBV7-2	ASSLHRTGRVTGELF
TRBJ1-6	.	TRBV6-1	ASRKDRERISPLH
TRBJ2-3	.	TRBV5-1	ASSFNRGRFADTQY
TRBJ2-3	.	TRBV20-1	SASRVGTDTQY
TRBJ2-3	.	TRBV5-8	ASSLEQGAGDTQY
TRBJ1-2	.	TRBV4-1	ASSQDSSWKGGYT
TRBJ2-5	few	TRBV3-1	ASSQGGTALQETQY
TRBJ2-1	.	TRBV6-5	ASSFLASGPRWQF
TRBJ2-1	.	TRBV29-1	SVELGPAQF
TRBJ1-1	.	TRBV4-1	ASSPAGKECEAF
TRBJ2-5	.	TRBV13	ASSLRGGASLETQY
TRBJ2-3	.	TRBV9	ASSVRPTSTDTQY
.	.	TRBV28	ASDDRGQGETQY
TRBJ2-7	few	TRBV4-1	ASSPQENSYEQY
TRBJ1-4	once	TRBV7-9	ASKSTNGGEGEKLF
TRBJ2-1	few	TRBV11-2	ASSLGPTTHEQF
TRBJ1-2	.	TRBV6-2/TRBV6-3	ASSYPGQNTYGYT
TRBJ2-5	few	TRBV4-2	ASSQGGLSETQY
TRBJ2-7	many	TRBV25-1	ASSKTSGGAYEQY
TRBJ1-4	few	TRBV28	ASSLGLRAEEKLF
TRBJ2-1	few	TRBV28	ASSSFDRGTHNEQF
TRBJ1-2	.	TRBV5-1	ASSGDSLNPYGYT
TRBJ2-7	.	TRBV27	ATLTPGRQY
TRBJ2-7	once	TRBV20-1	SAGDINYEQY
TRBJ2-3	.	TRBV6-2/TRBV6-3	ASSYVRGQADTQY
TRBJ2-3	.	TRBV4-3	ASSQGAGGRGDTQY
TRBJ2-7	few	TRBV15	ATSRVQGPYEQY
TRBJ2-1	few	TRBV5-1	ASSLAGAQSSYNEQF
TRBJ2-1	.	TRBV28	ASKHSGEYNEQF
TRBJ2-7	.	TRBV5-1	ASSSTLQQGGSYEQY
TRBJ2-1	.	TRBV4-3	ASSARPSGTYNEQF
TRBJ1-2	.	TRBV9	ASSEAGQGLNGHT
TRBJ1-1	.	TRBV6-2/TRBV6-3	ASTQGAGTEAF
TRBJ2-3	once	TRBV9	ASSGSPNPTDTQY
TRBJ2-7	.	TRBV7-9	ASSFMRRGYEQY